The TCR beta chain under discussion was sequenced for a study of blood T cell repertoires in COVID-19. The overall study: Donors in the United States, Italy and Spain gave samples during acute or convalescent COVID-19. T cells, B-cell-depleted T cells, or PBMCs provided the cDNA or gDNA that served as material.

Original processing notes: The assay estimated nucleated cells by amplifying reference gene primers. Profiled with immunoSEQ multiplex PCR; TCRdb holds only in-frame clones, not every one. V and J calls and clone size are given by that table; D and trimming were obtained from the DNA. The repertoire holds more than 65,000 clones, with 82% as singletons. This CDR3 has 13 amino acids. Germline lookup yields CDR1 SGHTA and CDR2 FQGNSA. V was trimmed by 3 bases and J by 8 bases, leaving 13 bases between them. Sequenced: peripheral blood. V and J are TRBV7-2 and TRBJ1-2; D not certain. The TCR was taken from a human donor in a cohort sampled during active COVID-19. Here the CDR3 DNA reads TGTGCCAGCAGCTTCAGGCCCTCACCCGGCTACACCTTC. Encoded protein: CASSFRPSPGYTF.